This T cell receptor beta chain was recovered during a study of pediatric ulcerative colitis. Notes on this clone: Its antigen remains unidentified.

The protocol was immunoSEQ multiplex PCR, while the TCRdb copy is restricted to in-frame clones and leaves out a portion. The top ten clones hold about 3.5% of a sample with roughly 64,000 clones, 70% to 90% of them seen once. The V segment lost 4 bases and the J segment 9 bases; nucleotides outside the gene matches: 2. The CDR3 length is 12 residues. In germline, CDR1 is SQVTM, CDR2 ANQGSEA. Overall study results and limits: Total lymphocyte DNA, not sorted subsets, was the template. No controls had the two rectal clonotypes shared by ulcerative colitis patients.

Source material: blood. The chain joins TRBV29-1 to TRBJ2-1; 11 nucleotides align to TRBD1. The TCR was taken from a boy aged 5-17 years with severe ulcerative colitis. The DNA of the CDR3 is TGCAGCGTTGTGGGACAGGGGGGTGAGCAGTTCTTC. This translates into CSVVGQGGEQFF.